This T cell receptor (beta chain) is from a study of identical twins. Among all donors, each was a healthy Caucasian. cDNA carried unique molecular identifiers, and a universal primer site was added by template switching. One entry per CDR3 protein results from TCRdb running MiXCR on the 5' RACE reads. The sample records 700,000 to 950,000 distinct CDR3 sequences, about 12% being singletons. Germline assignment: CDR1 MNHNS and CDR2 SASEGT. V lost 8 bases, J lost 2 bases, and 16 bases lay in between. The CDR3 is made up of 15 amino acids. This same sample was also taken into another study, of yellow fever vaccine responses in identical twins.

This chain connects TRBV6-1 to TRBJ2-1; D is ambiguous. This receptor was identified in a young woman in good health. The sample comprised PBMCs. Here the CDR3 reads CASSNLAETYNEQFF. In nucleotides, the CDR3 is TGTGCCAGCTCGAATCTCGCAGAGACCTACAATGAGCAGTTCTTC.